Listed below are T cell receptor beta chains from one sample, sequenced in a study of blood T cell repertoires in COVID-19. The repertoire was sequenced with immunoSEQ multiplex PCR; TCRdb's copy has only in-frame clones and lacks some. The data show about 130,000 clones, about 86% seen once. The sequencing sample was made of peripheral blood. All receptors come from a woman aged 60-75 years with active or convalescent COVID-19. The CDR3 runs from the conserved cysteine through the conserved F or W. The order of the fields is V gene, J gene, clone size, D gene, CDR3 protein, CDR3 DNA. A D gene is named only where the DNA matches it firmly. Size tells how often a clone was seen (once, few, many) or the class of an expanded clone, and some rows leave it out.

v_call: TRBV19; j_call: TRBJ1-4; clone_size: few; d_call: .; cdr3_aa: CASSRDTDEKLFF; cdr3_nt: TGTGCCAGTAGCCGGGACACGGATGAAAAACTGTTTTTT
v_call: TRBV6-4; j_call: TRBJ1-6; clone_size: .; d_call: .; cdr3_aa: CASRPGTENSPLHF; cdr3_nt: TGTGCCAGCAGGCCGGGAACCGAGAATTCACCCCTCCACTTT
v_call: TRBV28; j_call: TRBJ2-4; clone_size: few; d_call: TRBD1; cdr3_aa: CASSVTGTGANIQYF; cdr3_nt: TGTGCCAGCAGTGTCACCGGGACAGGGGCCAACATTCAGTACTTC
v_call: TRBV19; j_call: TRBJ2-6; clone_size: .; d_call: .; cdr3_aa: CASSYAGANVLTF; cdr3_nt: TGTGCCAGTAGTTATGCTGGGGCCAACGTCCTGACTTTC
v_call: TRBV28; j_call: TRBJ2-1; clone_size: .; d_call: .; cdr3_aa: CASSFTLTGSSYNEQFF; cdr3_nt: TGTGCCAGCAGTTTCACCCTGACTGGGAGCTCCTACAATGAGCAGTTCTTC
v_call: TRBV25-1; j_call: TRBJ2-5; clone_size: .; d_call: .; cdr3_aa: CASSDQGSRETQYF; cdr3_nt: TGTGCCAGCAGTGATCAGGGTTCTAGAGAGACCCAGTACTTC
v_call: TRBV2; j_call: TRBJ1-2; clone_size: .; d_call: TRBD1; cdr3_aa: CASSEGWGQGDPDYGYTF; cdr3_nt: TGTGCCAGCAGTGAAGGTTGGGGACAGGGGGATCCGGACTATGGCTACACCTTC
v_call: TRBV27; j_call: TRBJ1-1; clone_size: .; d_call: TRBD1; cdr3_aa: CASSSRTGANTEAFF; cdr3_nt: TGTGCCAGCAGTTCCCGAACAGGGGCTAACACTGAAGCTTTCTTT
v_call: TRBV5-1; j_call: TRBJ1-2; clone_size: .; d_call: .; cdr3_aa: CASSLDGIYGYTF; cdr3_nt: TGCGCCAGCAGCTTGGACGGGATCTATGGCTACACCTTC
v_call: TRBV7-9; j_call: TRBJ2-5; clone_size: .; d_call: TRBD2; cdr3_aa: CASSPLAASPTQYF; cdr3_nt: TGTGCCAGCAGCCCTCTAGCGGCTAGCCCGACCCAGTACTTC
v_call: TRBV9; j_call: TRBJ2-7; clone_size: few; d_call: .; cdr3_aa: CASSPRDSTYEQYF; cdr3_nt: TGTGCCAGCAGCCCCCGGGACTCTACCTACGAGCAGTACTTC
v_call: TRBV3-1/TRBV3-2; j_call: TRBJ1-2; clone_size: .; d_call: TRBD1; cdr3_aa: CASSQDPRGLYGYTF; cdr3_nt: TGTGCCAGCAGCCAAGATCCGAGGGGGCTGTATGGCTACACCTTC
v_call: TRBV5-1; j_call: TRBJ2-1; clone_size: few; d_call: TRBD2; cdr3_aa: CASRQPGLAGINEQFF; cdr3_nt: TGCGCCAGCAGACAGCCGGGACTAGCAGGGATCAATGAGCAGTTCTTC
v_call: TRBV29-1; j_call: TRBJ1-4; clone_size: .; d_call: TRBD1; cdr3_aa: CSVTGTGDEKLFF; cdr3_nt: TGCAGCGTTACCGGGACAGGGGATGAAAAACTGTTTTTT
v_call: TRBV6-2/TRBV6-3; j_call: TRBJ1-2; clone_size: .; d_call: .; cdr3_aa: CASSYSQGNGYTF; cdr3_nt: TGTGCCAGCAGTTACAGCCAGGGAAATGGCTACACCTTC
v_call: TRBV28; j_call: TRBJ1-2; clone_size: once; d_call: TRBD1; cdr3_aa: CASSQQGKESGYTF; cdr3_nt: TGTGCCAGCAGTCAACAGGGGAAGGAGAGTGGCTACACCTTC
v_call: TRBV9; j_call: TRBJ2-7; clone_size: .; d_call: .; cdr3_aa: CASSAETGGYEQYF; cdr3_nt: TGTGCCAGCAGCGCGGAAACCGGGGGCTACGAGCAGTACTTC
v_call: TRBV7-8; j_call: TRBJ2-2; clone_size: .; d_call: .; cdr3_aa: CASGLRDTNTGELFF; cdr3_nt: TGTGCCAGCGGATTGAGGGATACAAACACCGGGGAGCTGTTTTTT
v_call: TRBV10-2; j_call: TRBJ2-3; clone_size: .; d_call: TRBD2; cdr3_aa: CASSGGTSLDTDTQYF; cdr3_nt: TGCGCCAGCAGTGGGGGGACTAGCCTAGACACAGATACGCAGTATTTT
v_call: TRBV27; j_call: TRBJ2-3; clone_size: once; d_call: .; cdr3_aa: CASSFRGDGFGTDTQYF; cdr3_nt: TGTGCCAGCAGTTTCCGCGGAGACGGATTCGGCACAGATACGCAGTATTTT
v_call: TRBV19; j_call: TRBJ2-5; clone_size: .; d_call: .; cdr3_aa: CASSITGNQETQYF; cdr3_nt: TGTGCCAGTAGTATCACAGGCAACCAAGAGACCCAGTACTTC
v_call: TRBV29-1; j_call: TRBJ2-1; clone_size: .; d_call: TRBD2; cdr3_aa: CSVDSLAGGEQFF; cdr3_nt: TGCAGCGTTGATTCCCTAGCGGGGGGGGAGCAGTTCTTC
v_call: TRBV7-2; j_call: TRBJ2-3; clone_size: few; d_call: .; cdr3_aa: CASSLVRGDTQYF; cdr3_nt: TGTGCCAGCAGCTTAGTCCGCGGAGATACGCAGTATTTT
v_call: TRBV18; j_call: TRBJ2-1; clone_size: .; d_call: TRBD2; cdr3_aa: CASSPKFSGTSGDNEQFF; cdr3_nt: TGTGCCAGCTCACCAAAATTCTCCGGGACTAGCGGGGACAATGAGCAGTTCTTC
v_call: TRBV28; j_call: TRBJ1-5; clone_size: .; d_call: .; cdr3_aa: CASSLAQERSNQPQHF; cdr3_nt: TGTGCCAGCAGTTTAGCGCAAGAGAGGAGCAATCAGCCCCAGCATTTT
v_call: TRBV10-2; j_call: TRBJ1-2; clone_size: .; d_call: TRBD1; cdr3_aa: CASSSTGAGDYGYTF; cdr3_nt: TGCGCCAGCAGTTCAACAGGGGCCGGGGACTATGGCTACACCTTC
v_call: TRBV28; j_call: TRBJ2-5; clone_size: .; d_call: .; cdr3_aa: CATETRDNQETQYF; cdr3_nt: TGTGCCACCGAAACCCGGGACAACCAAGAGACCCAGTACTTC
v_call: TRBV15; j_call: TRBJ1-4; clone_size: .; d_call: .; cdr3_aa: CATSRDFITVGATNEKLFF; cdr3_nt: TGTGCCACCAGCAGAGACTTTATTACCGTAGGGGCAACTAATGAAAAACTGTTTTTT
v_call: TRBV9; j_call: TRBJ2-2; clone_size: .; d_call: TRBD1; cdr3_aa: CASSTTGGTGELFF; cdr3_nt: TGTGCCAGCAGCACAACAGGGGGCACCGGGGAGCTGTTTTTT
v_call: TRBV12-5; j_call: TRBJ1-1; clone_size: .; d_call: .; cdr3_aa: CASGQLPNTEAFF; cdr3_nt: TGTGCTAGTGGACAGCTTCCGAACACTGAAGCTTTCTTT
v_call: TRBV13; j_call: TRBJ1-4; clone_size: .; d_call: .; cdr3_aa: CASSRRGGTNEKLFF; cdr3_nt: TGTGCCAGCAGCCGGCGGGGGGGTACTAATGAAAAACTGTTTTTT
v_call: TRBV2; j_call: TRBJ2-7; clone_size: .; d_call: .; cdr3_aa: CASRLALYEQYF; cdr3_nt: TGTGCCAGCAGATTAGCGTTGTACGAGCAGTACTTC
v_call: TRBV5-1; j_call: TRBJ1-1; clone_size: .; d_call: .; cdr3_aa: CASGGYRDGGETEAFF; cdr3_nt: TGCGCCAGCGGAGGATACAGGGATGGTGGGGAAACTGAAGCTTTCTTT
v_call: TRBV19; j_call: TRBJ1-5; clone_size: .; d_call: .; cdr3_aa: CASNYGGWDQPQHF; cdr3_nt: TGTGCCAGTAACTATGGCGGTTGGGATCAGCCCCAGCATTTT
v_call: TRBV5-1; j_call: TRBJ1-2; clone_size: .; d_call: .; cdr3_aa: CASRLRSGWDYGYTF; cdr3_nt: TGCGCCAGCCGATTACGTTCAGGGTGGGACTATGGCTACACCTTC
v_call: TRBV27; j_call: TRBJ1-1; clone_size: .; d_call: .; cdr3_aa: CASSPSPVHTFTEAFF; cdr3_nt: TGTGCCAGCAGTCCCTCCCCCGTCCATACATTCACTGAAGCTTTCTTT
v_call: TRBV30; j_call: TRBJ1-4; clone_size: .; d_call: .; cdr3_aa: CAWSPGHQWEDEKLFF; cdr3_nt: TGTGCCTGGAGTCCCGGACATCAATGGGAGGACGAAAAACTGTTTTTT
v_call: TRBV6-4; j_call: TRBJ2-1; clone_size: once; d_call: .; cdr3_aa: CASSDKSGGWRVSYNEQFF; cdr3_nt: TGTGCCAGCAGTGATAAGTCGGGTGGTTGGCGGGTGTCCTACAATGAGCAGTTCTTC
v_call: TRBV11-2; j_call: TRBJ1-6; clone_size: .; d_call: .; cdr3_aa: CASSIRTQENNSPLHF; cdr3_nt: TGTGCCAGCAGCATAAGAACACAGGAAAATAATTCACCCCTCCACTTT
v_call: TRBV7-8; j_call: TRBJ1-3; clone_size: .; d_call: .; cdr3_aa: CASSSQGAGNTIYF; cdr3_nt: TGTGCCAGCAGCTCCCAAGGGGCTGGAAACACCATATATTTT
v_call: TRBV6-2/TRBV6-3; j_call: TRBJ2-4; clone_size: few; d_call: .; cdr3_aa: CASSYVGAGKNIQYF; cdr3_nt: TGTGCCAGCAGTTACGTGGGGGCGGGCAAAAACATTCAGTACTTC
v_call: TRBV28; j_call: TRBJ1-4; clone_size: once; d_call: .; cdr3_aa: CASSLPVATNEKLFF; cdr3_nt: TGTGCCAGCAGTTTACCCGTTGCAACTAATGAAAAACTGTTTTTT
v_call: TRBV5-6; j_call: TRBJ2-7; clone_size: .; d_call: TRBD1; cdr3_aa: CASSWDRAFYEQYF; cdr3_nt: TGTGCCAGCAGCTGGGACAGGGCCTTCTACGAGCAGTACTTC
v_call: TRBV28; j_call: TRBJ1-6; clone_size: once; d_call: TRBD1; cdr3_aa: CASSSKDRRNNSPLHF; cdr3_nt: TGTGCCAGCAGTTCCAAGGACAGGAGAAATAATTCACCCCTCCACTTT
v_call: TRBV28; j_call: TRBJ2-1; clone_size: few; d_call: TRBD2; cdr3_aa: CASSKSGSVNEQFF; cdr3_nt: TGTGCCAGCAGCAAAAGCGGGAGTGTTAATGAGCAGTTCTTC